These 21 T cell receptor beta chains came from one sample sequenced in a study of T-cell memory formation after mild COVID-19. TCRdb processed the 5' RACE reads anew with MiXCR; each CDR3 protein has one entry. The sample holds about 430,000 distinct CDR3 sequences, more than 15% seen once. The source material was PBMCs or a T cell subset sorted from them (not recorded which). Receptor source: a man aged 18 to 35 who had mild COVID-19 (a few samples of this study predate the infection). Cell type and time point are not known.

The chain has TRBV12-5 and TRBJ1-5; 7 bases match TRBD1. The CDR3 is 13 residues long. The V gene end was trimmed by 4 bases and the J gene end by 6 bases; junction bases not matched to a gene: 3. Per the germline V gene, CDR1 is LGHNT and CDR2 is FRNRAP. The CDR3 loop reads CASGWTGGQPQHF. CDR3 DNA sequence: TGTGCTAGTGGTTGGACAGGCGGTCAGCCCCAGCATTTT.

CDR3 sequence (DNA): TGTGCCAGCACCCTAGGCCCACAGGACCTTCATAATTCACCCCTCCACTTT. Its protein is CASTLGPQDLHNSPLHF. The chain couples TRBV6-2 or TRBV6-3 to TRBJ1-6; D is possibly TRBD1 (5 bases). The V end was cut by 7 bases, the J end by 5 bases, with 21 bases between. Per germline, CDR1 MNHEY and CDR2 SVGEGT. CDR3 length: 17 residues.

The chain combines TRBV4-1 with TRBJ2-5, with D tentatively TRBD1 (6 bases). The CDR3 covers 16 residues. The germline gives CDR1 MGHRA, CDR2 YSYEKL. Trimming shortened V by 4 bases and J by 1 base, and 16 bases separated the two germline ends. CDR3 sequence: CASSPRTAQLQETQYF. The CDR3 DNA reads TGCGCCAGCAGCCCCAGGACAGCTCAGCTCCAAGAGACCCAGTACTTC.

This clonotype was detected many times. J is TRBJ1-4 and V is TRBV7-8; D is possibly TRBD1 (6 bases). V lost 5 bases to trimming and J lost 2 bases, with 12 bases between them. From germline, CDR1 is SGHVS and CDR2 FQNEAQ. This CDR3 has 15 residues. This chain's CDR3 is CASSAYRATNEKLFF. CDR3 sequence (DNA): TGTGCCAGCAGCGCATACAGGGCTACTAATGAAAAACTGTTTTTT.

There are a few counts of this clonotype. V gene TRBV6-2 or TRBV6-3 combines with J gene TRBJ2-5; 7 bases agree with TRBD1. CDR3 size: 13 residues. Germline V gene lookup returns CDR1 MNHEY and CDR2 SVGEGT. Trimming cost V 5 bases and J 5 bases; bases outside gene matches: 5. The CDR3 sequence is CASSPGQMETQYF. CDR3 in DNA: TGTGCCAGCAGTCCGGGACAGATGGAGACCCAGTACTTC.

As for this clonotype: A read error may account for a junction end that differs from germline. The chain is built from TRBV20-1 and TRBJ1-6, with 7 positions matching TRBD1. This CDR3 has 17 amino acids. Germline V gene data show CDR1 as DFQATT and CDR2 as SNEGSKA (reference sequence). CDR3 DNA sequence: TGCAGTGCTTCCGGGACAGCGCCATTGTCCTATAATTCACCCCTCAACTTT. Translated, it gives CSASGTAPLSYNSPLNF.

CDR3 nucleotide sequence: TGCGCCAGCAGCCAAGGGTTGCGTGCGAACACCGGGGAGCTGTTTTTT. The encoded protein is CASSQGLRANTGELFF. This rearrangement joins TRBV4-1 to TRBJ2-2; no clear D. This CDR3 comprises 16 residues. From germline, CDR1 is MGHRA and CDR2 YSYEKL. With 1 base removed from V and 0 bases from J, the gap between germline ends came to 9 bases.

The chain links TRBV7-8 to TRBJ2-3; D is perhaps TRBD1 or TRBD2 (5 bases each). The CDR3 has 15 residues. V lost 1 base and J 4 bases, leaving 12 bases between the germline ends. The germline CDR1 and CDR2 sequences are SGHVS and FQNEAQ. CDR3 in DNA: TGTGCCAGCAGCTTAGTCTGGCAGGGAGCAGATACGCAGTATTTT. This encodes CASSLVWQGADTQYF.

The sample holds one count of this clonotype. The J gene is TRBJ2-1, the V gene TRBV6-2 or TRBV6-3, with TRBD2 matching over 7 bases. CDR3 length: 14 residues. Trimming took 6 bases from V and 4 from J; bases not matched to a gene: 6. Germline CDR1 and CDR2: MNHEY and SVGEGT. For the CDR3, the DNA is TGTGCCAGCAGGGGGGGGACGAAATACAATGAGCAGTTCTTC. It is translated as CASRGGTKYNEQFF.

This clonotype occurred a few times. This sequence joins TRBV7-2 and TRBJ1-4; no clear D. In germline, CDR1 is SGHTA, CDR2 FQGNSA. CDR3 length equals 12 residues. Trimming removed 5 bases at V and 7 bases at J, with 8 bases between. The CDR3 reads CASSPGFEKLFF. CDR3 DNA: TGTGCCAGCAGCCCGGGGTTTGAAAAACTGTTTTTT.

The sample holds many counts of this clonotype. The CDR3 protein is CASSLRLAGNTGELFF. The DNA of the CDR3 is TGTGCCAGCAGCCTCCGACTAGCGGGGAATACCGGGGAGCTGTTTTTT. The chain is built from TRBV4-2 and TRBJ2-2; TRBD2 matches at 11 bases. Germline lookup yields CDR1 LGHNA and CDR2 YNFKEQ. CDR3 length equals 16 residues. Trimming cost V 4 bases and J 5 bases; bases outside gene matches: 6.

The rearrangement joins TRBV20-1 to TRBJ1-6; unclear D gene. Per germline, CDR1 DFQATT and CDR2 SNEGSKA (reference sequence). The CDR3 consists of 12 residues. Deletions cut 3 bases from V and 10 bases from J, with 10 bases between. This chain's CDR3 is CSASSQESPLHF. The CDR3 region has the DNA TGCAGTGCTAGTTCCCAGGAATCACCCCTCCACTTT.

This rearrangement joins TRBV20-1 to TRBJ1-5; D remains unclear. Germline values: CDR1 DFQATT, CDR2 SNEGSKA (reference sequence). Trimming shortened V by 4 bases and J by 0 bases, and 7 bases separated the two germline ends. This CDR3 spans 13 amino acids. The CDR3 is CSAMDGSNQPQHF. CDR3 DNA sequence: TGCAGTGCTATGGACGGTAGCAATCAGCCCCAGCATTTT.

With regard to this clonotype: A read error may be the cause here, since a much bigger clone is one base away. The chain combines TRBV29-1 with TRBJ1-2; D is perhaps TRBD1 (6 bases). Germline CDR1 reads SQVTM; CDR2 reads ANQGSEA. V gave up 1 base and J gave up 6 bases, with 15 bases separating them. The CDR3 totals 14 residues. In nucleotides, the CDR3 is TGCAGCGTTGAAGGGGGGCCCAGGGGCGATGGCTACACCTTC. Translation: CSVEGGPRGDGYTF.

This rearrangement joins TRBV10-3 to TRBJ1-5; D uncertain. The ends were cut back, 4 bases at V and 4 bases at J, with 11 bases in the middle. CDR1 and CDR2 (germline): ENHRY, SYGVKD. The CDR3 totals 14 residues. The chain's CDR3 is CAISVSGANQPQHF. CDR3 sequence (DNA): TGTGCCATCAGTGTATCAGGAGCTAATCAGCCCCAGCATTTT.

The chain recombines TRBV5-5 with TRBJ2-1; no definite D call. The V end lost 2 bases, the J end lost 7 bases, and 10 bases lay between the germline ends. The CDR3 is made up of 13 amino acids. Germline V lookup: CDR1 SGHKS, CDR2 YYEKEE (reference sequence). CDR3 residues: CASSFPVGNEQFF. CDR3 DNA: TGTGCCAGCAGCTTTCCGGTAGGGAATGAGCAGTTCTTC.

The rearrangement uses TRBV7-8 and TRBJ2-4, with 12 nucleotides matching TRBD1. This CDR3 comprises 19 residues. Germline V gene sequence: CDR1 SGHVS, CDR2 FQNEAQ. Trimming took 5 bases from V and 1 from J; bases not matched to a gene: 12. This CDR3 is CASSPGTGGVGWAKNIQYF. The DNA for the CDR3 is TGTGCCAGCAGCCCCGGGACAGGGGGCGTCGGGTGGGCCAAAAACATTCAGTACTTC.

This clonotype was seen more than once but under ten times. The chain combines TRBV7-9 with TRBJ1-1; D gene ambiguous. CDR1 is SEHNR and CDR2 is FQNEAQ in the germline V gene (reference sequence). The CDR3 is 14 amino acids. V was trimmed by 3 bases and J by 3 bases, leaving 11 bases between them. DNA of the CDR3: TGTGCCAGCAGCTTCGAGGGAGGGTACACTGAAGCTTTCTTT. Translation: CASSFEGGYTEAFF.

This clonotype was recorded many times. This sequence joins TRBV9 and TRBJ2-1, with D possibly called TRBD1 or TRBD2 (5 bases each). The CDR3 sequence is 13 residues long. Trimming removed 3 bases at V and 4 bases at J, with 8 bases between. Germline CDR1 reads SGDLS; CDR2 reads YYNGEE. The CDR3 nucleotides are TGTGCCAGCAGCGGGGACGCATACAATGAGCAGTTCTTC. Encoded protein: CASSGDAYNEQFF. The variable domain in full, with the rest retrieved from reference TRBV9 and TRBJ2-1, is DSGVTQTPKHLITATGQRVTLRCSPRSGDLSVYWYQQSLDQGLQFLIQYYNGEERAKGNILERFSAQQFPDLHSELNLSSLELGDSALYFCASSGDAYNEQFFGPGTRLTVL.

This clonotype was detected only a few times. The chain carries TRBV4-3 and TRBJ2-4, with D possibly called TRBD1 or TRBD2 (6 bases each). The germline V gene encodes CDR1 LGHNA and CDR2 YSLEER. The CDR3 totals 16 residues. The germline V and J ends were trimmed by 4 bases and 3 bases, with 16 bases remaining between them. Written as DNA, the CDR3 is TGCGCCAGCAGCCCCGGGGCCGGGGGCCACAAAAACATTCAGTACTTC. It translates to CASSPGAGGHKNIQYF.

The DNA of the CDR3 is TGTGCCTGGAGCCTAGGATCCTCTGGAAACACCATATATTTT. Translated, it gives CAWSLGSSGNTIYF. V usage is TRBV30 and J usage is TRBJ1-3; D remains ambiguous. V lost 3 bases to trimming and J lost 0 bases, with 9 bases between them. The CDR3 sequence is 14 residues long. Germline lookup yields CDR1 GTSNPN and CDR2 SVGIG (reference sequence).